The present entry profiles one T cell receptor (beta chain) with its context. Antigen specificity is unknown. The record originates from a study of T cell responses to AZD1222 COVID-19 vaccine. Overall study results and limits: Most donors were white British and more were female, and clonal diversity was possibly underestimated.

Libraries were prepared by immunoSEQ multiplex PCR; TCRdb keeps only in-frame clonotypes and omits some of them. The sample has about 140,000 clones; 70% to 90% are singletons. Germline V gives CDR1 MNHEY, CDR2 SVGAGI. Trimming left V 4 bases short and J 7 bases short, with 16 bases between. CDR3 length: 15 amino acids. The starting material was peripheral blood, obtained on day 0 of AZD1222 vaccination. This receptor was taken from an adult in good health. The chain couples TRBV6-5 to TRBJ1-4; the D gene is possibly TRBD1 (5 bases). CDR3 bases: TGTGCCAGCAGTTCCACCGGGGGGGTGGGTGAAAAACTGTTTTTT. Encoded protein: CASSSTGGVGEKLFF.